These T cell receptor beta chains were read from a single sample in a study of T cell responses to AZD1222 COVID-19 vaccine. TCRdb's table, derived via immunoSEQ multiplex PCR, lists solely in-frame clones and lacks some. The sample includes approximately 97,000 clones, roughly 84% of them seen just once. The material sequenced was peripheral blood, taken on day 0 of AZD1222 vaccination. These receptors were taken from an adult in good health. CDR3s include the opening cysteine and the closing phenylalanine or tryptophan. The D gene is left open where the match is weak. Only some rows state a clone size, as once, few, many or a class for expanded clones.

V gene	D gene	clone size	J gene	CDR3 protein	CDR3 DNA
TRBV27	TRBD1	NA	TRBJ2-2	CASSSLRGTGGGKGYTGELFF	TGTGCCAGCAGTTCCCTTAGGGGGACAGGGGGCGGGAAAGGATACACCGGGGAGCTGTTTTTT
TRBV6-5	NA	once	TRBJ1-6	CASIAGGNILHF	TGTGCCAGCATTGCGGGAGGGAATATTCTCCACTTT
TRBV7-7	TRBD2	NA	TRBJ2-6	CASGGTASGANVLTF	TGTGCTAGCGGGGGGACAGCTTCTGGGGCCAACGTCCTGACTTTC
TRBV12-3/TRBV12-4	TRBD2	once	TRBJ2-1	CASGALAGVEQFF	TGTGCCAGCGGGGCCTTAGCGGGGGTTGAGCAGTTCTTC
TRBV7-2	NA	few	TRBJ1-1	CASSLDALNTEAFF	TGTGCCAGCAGCCTGGATGCCCTGAACACTGAAGCTTTCTTT
TRBV18	NA	NA	TRBJ1-1	CASSPPGDWVEAFF	TGTGCCAGCTCACCCCCAGGGGACTGGGTGGAAGCTTTCTTT
TRBV9	TRBD2	once	TRBJ2-6	CASSVSGSGANVLTF	TGTGCCAGCAGCGTTAGCGGGTCTGGGGCCAACGTCCTGACTTTC
TRBV19	NA	NA	TRBJ1-5	CASSDLAEGHQPQHF	TGTGCCAGTAGTGATCTGGCGGAGGGCCATCAGCCCCAGCATTTT
TRBV24-1	TRBD1	NA	TRBJ1-1	CATSDLGTGLNPGNLTEAFF	TGTGCCACCAGTGATTTAGGGACAGGGCTTAATCCAGGGAACCTCACTGAAGCTTTCTTT
TRBV29-1	NA	NA	TRBJ1-1	CSVRAGNTEAFF	TGCAGCGTTCGGGCGGGGAACACTGAAGCTTTCTTT
TRBV5-6	TRBD1	NA	TRBJ1-1	CASSFGTGGANTEAFF	TGTGCCAGCAGTTTTGGGACAGGGGGAGCGAACACTGAAGCTTTCTTT
TRBV11-3	NA	NA	TRBJ1-5	CASSLGGSNQPQHF	TGTGCCAGCAGCTTAGGGGGTAGTAATCAGCCCCAGCATTTT
TRBV7-2	NA	NA	TRBJ2-2	CASRIGENGELFF	TGTGCCAGCAGAATAGGGGAGAACGGGGAGCTGTTTTTT
TRBV28	NA	NA	TRBJ1-1	CASRDPLTSSAFF	TGTGCCAGCAGAGATCCCTTGACAAGCTCTGCTTTCTTT
TRBV19	NA	once	TRBJ1-3	CASEGRSGNTIYF	TGTGCCAGCGAGGGACGCTCTGGAAACACCATATATTTT
TRBV21-1	NA	NA	TRBJ1-3	CASSPGGGTGNTIYF	TGTGCCAGCAGCCCAGGGGGAGGGACTGGAAACACCATATATTTT
TRBV4-3	NA	NA	TRBJ1-2	CASSQDMTGQYGYTF	TGCGCCAGCAGCCAAGATATGACAGGACAGTATGGCTACACCTTC
TRBV19	NA	NA	TRBJ2-1	CASSDRSSYNEQFF	TGTGCCAGTAGTGACAGGAGCTCCTACAATGAGCAGTTCTTC
TRBV7-2	NA	NA	TRBJ1-1	CASSPDRVGEAFF	TGTGCCAGCAGCCCGGACAGAGTAGGTGAAGCTTTCTTT
TRBV24-1	TRBD1	NA	TRBJ1-3	CATSDRGSGNTIYF	TGTGCCACCAGCGACAGGGGCTCTGGAAACACCATATATTTT
TRBV28	NA	few	TRBJ1-5	CASRATRQPQHF	TGTGCCAGCAGAGCGACTCGGCAGCCCCAGCATTTT
TRBV24-1	NA	NA	TRBJ1-1	CATSETGRYTEAFF	TGTGCCACCAGTGAAACCGGGCGGTACACTGAAGCTTTCTTT